The next 15 T cell receptor beta chains were all read from a single sample in a study of kidney transplant recipient with SARS-CoV-2 infection. From the reads, TCRdb called clonotypes with MiXCR, one entry per CDR3 protein. The sample holds roughly 250,000 distinct CDR3 sequences, 25% to 30% seen once. The specimen comprised a blood sample, sampled at baseline and between days 110 and 120 from a kidney transplant recipient. The source is a male patient between 25 and 39 years old who had COVID-19 and was a kidney transplant recipient. The graft donor may have contributed some T cells.

Concerning this clonotype: This may be a read error, as it is one base from a much larger clone. This chain joins TRBV7-9 and TRBJ2-7; tentative D call: TRBD2 (5 bases). Germline values: CDR1 SEHNR, CDR2 FQNEAQ (reference sequence). The CDR3 runs to 12 residues. The DNA of the CDR3 is TGTACCAGCAGCGGAAGGGTCTACGAGCAGTACTTC. Encoded protein: CTSSGRVYEQYF.

With regard to this clonotype: The CDR3 does not end in the conserved phenylalanine or tryptophan, so this is likely a read error. The gene calls are TRBV12-3 or TRBV12-4 and TRBJ1-2, with D possibly being TRBD1 (5 bases). V lost 5 bases, J lost 4 bases, and 23 bases lay in between. This CDR3 is 17 amino acids long. The CDR3, as DNA: TGTGCCAGCAGTATTCGGGGCACAGCAGGAAAGACCTATGGCTACACCTTA. Translated, it gives CASSIRGTAGKTYGYTL.

The genes are TRBV5-1 and TRBJ1-2; D call uncertain. The CDR3 consists of 16 residues. V gave up 7 bases and J gave up 4 bases, with 23 bases separating them. Germline CDR1 reads SGHRS; CDR2 reads YFSETQ. The CDR3 spells CASHTASVRKTYGYTF. In DNA form, the CDR3 reads TGCGCCAGCCACACGGCATCGGTTCGAAAGACCTATGGCTACACCTTC.

This clonotype has just a few counts. This rearrangement joins TRBV7-8 to TRBJ2-1; tentatively, D is TRBD1 or TRBD2 (5 bases each). The CDR3 is 17 residues long. Germline CDR1 and CDR2: SGHVS and FQNEAQ. V was clipped by 3 bases and J by 7 bases, with 22 bases between them. The CDR3 sequence: CASSFQALAGSGNEQFF. The CDR3 coding sequence is TGTGCCAGCAGCTTCCAAGCCCTAGCAGGGAGTGGGAATGAGCAGTTCTTC.

This clonotype was seen a few times. The V gene is TRBV7-9, the J gene TRBJ1-1; D is uncertain. The V end lost 6 bases, the J end lost 6 bases, and 11 bases lay between the germline ends. The CDR3 length is 12 residues. Germline CDR1 SEHNR, CDR2 FQNEAQ (reference sequence). The CDR3 DNA sequence: TGTGCCAGCAGATCAGTGGGCCCTGAAGCTTTCTTT. Its translation: CASRSVGPEAFF.

This clonotype was seen repeatedly, ten times or more. The V call is TRBV5-1, the J call TRBJ1-1; no reliable D call. The CDR3 sequence is 13 residues long. V shed 1 base and J shed 2 bases, with 6 bases lying between them. Germline lookup yields CDR1 SGHRS and CDR2 YFSETQ. CDR3 bases: TGCGCCAGCAGCTTGTCTAGCAACACTGAAGCTTTCTTT. The encoded protein is CASSLSSNTEAFF.

About this clonotype itself: A single base separates this from a much larger clone, so it may be a read error. The chain uses TRBV16 and TRBJ2-6; D is perhaps TRBD1 (5 bases). This CDR3 region has 18 residues. Germline lookup yields CDR1 KGHSY and CDR2 FQNENV. DNA of the CDR3: TGTGCCAGCAACAGGTCCCTGGTCGTTAACAAAGTCGGGCAACGTCCTGACTTC. This translates into CASNRSLVVNKVGQRPDF.

This clonotype was seen repeatedly, ten times or more. The chain links TRBV12-5 to TRBJ2-2; D unresolved. Looked up from germline, CDR1 is LGHNT and CDR2 is FRNRAP. V was clipped by 1 base and J by 5 bases, with 2 bases between them. The CDR3 runs 12 residues. The CDR3 bases are TGTGCTAGTGGTTTGGGTACCGGGGAGCTGTTTTTT. This gives the protein CASGLGTGELFF.

The table lists this clonotype with many counts. The chain is built from TRBV18 and TRBJ1-5; TRBD1 agrees at 7 bases. This CDR3 region has 15 residues. Germline V CDR1 and CDR2: KGHSH, LQKENI. The V segment lost 6 bases and the J segment 5 bases; nucleotides outside the gene matches: 10. CDR3 amino acids: CASSDGGTDHQPQHF. Written as DNA, the CDR3 is TGTGCCAGCTCCGACGGAGGGACAGATCATCAGCCCCAGCATTTT.

This clonotype was observed many times. The V call is TRBV20-1, the J call TRBJ1-1; 7 nucleotides match TRBD1. This CDR3 is built from 14 residues. CDR1 is DFQATT and CDR2 is SNEGSKA in the germline V gene (reference sequence). V trimming: 6 bases; J trimming: 6 bases; junction bases outside the gene matches: 13. CDR3 in DNA: TGCAGTGCCCAAGACAGGGTGTATGGGGCTGAAGCTTTCTTT. Its protein is CSAQDRVYGAEAFF.

This clonotype was observed at least ten times. The rearrangement links TRBV12-5 to TRBJ1-2; tentatively, D is TRBD1 (5 bases). CDR3 length: 17 amino acids. The V end was cut by 5 bases, the J end by 4 bases, with 23 bases between. The V gene's germline CDR1 is LGHNT and CDR2 FRNRAP. CDR3 bases: TGTGCTAGTGGTACTGGCACTTTGCAGGGAAAGACCTATGGCTACACCTTC. This codes for CASGTGTLQGKTYGYTF. The full variable domain, completed using reference TRBV12-5 and TRBJ1-2, is DARVTQTPRHKVTEMGQEVTMRCQPILGHNTVFWYRQTMMQGLELLAYFRNRAPLDDSGMPKDRFSAEMPDATLATLKIQPSEPRDSAVYFCASGTGTLQGKTYGYTFGSGTRLTVV.

The V gene is TRBV29-1, the J gene TRBJ2-3; 7 bases line up with TRBD1. The V segment lost 0 bases and the J segment 0 bases; nucleotides outside the gene matches: 6. Per germline, CDR1 SQVTM and CDR2 ANQGSEA. The length of the CDR3 is 16 residues. In DNA, the CDR3 is TGCAGCGTTGAAGATCCCGGGACAGATAGCACAGATACGCAGTATTTT. Translated, it gives CSVEDPGTDSTDTQYF.

This clonotype came up many times. The chain couples TRBV13 to TRBJ1-2; 7 positions agree with TRBD1. The germline V gene encodes CDR1 PRHDT and CDR2 FYEKMQ (reference sequence). Losses at the gene ends were 11 bases for V and 8 bases for J; bases not matched to a gene: 14. This CDR3 spans 13 amino acids. The CDR3 DNA is TGTGCCGGCTACAACAGGGGAGTGAGCGGCTACACCTTC. Protein product: CAGYNRGVSGYTF.

At least ten counts were recorded for this clonotype. The rearrangement uses TRBV6-4 and TRBJ1-2; D is unclear. This CDR3 is built from 17 residues. From germline, CDR1 is MRHNA and CDR2 SNTAGT. V dropped 4 bases and J dropped 4 bases, with 22 bases sitting between them. In DNA form, the CDR3 reads TGTGCCAGCAGTGCTCCCCTCTCACACGGAAAGACCTATGGCTACACCTTC. Protein product: CASSAPLSHGKTYGYTF.

This clonotype was detected ten times or more. The chain is built from TRBV7-9 and TRBJ1-2; no clear D gene. The V end lost 0 bases, the J end lost 4 bases, and 9 bases lay between the germline ends. Germline CDR1 reads SEHNR; CDR2 reads FQNEAQ (reference sequence). This CDR3 is built from 14 residues. CDR3 loop: CASSLALSAYGYTF. CDR3 bases: TGTGCCAGCAGCTTAGCGCTTAGTGCCTATGGCTACACCTTC.